This entry features one T cell receptor (beta chain) sequence. Cohort 3 recovery required two negative PCRs, clearance, or symptom resolution. The data belong to a study of blood T cell repertoires in COVID-19. The CDR3 is 18 residues long. Germline V CDR1 and CDR2: MNHNY, SVGAGI (reference sequence). The V segment lost 5 bases and the J segment 0 bases; nucleotides outside the gene matches: 13. Clones were read by immunoSEQ multiplex PCR, and TCRdb kept only the in-frame ones, dropping some. The data hold a few hundred thousand clones, with around 87% observed a single time. The source material was PBMCs or T cells enriched from blood (not recorded which). This chain uses TRBV6-6 with TRBJ2-3; 8 bases are a match to TRBD2. This TCR came from a man aged 30 to 45 who had recovered from COVID-19. The CDR3 spells CASSHRSGGGTSTDTQYF. The CDR3 DNA reads TGTGCCAGCAGTCATCGGTCGGGGGGGGGCACTAGCACAGATACGCAGTATTTT.